These T cell receptor beta chains were read from a single sample in a study of shared clonotypes between healthy human individuals. Data came from immunoSEQ multiplex PCR; TCRdb stores just in-frame clones and leaves some out. The sample includes around 88,000 clones, over 60% of them seen just once. Sequencing was carried out using memory CD8+ T cells sorted from blood. These receptors all stem from a man aged 30 to 39 in good health. Both conserved end residues are part of each CDR3. The order of the fields is CDR3 length, D gene, clone size, J gene, V gene, CDR3 protein, CDR3 DNA. D genes are given only for firm matches. Clone size is stated in some rows and not others, as once, few, many or a class when expanded.

>16|NA|NA|TRBJ2-1|TRBV7-6
CASSPTGGLIYNEQFF
TGTGCCAGCAGCCCTACCGGGGGGCTAATCTACAATGAGCAGTTCTTC
>17|NA|once|TRBJ2-2|TRBV7-3
CASSFGTSGRGTGELFF
TGTGCCAGCAGCTTTGGAACCAGCGGGCGCGGCACCGGGGAGCTGTTTTTT
>17|TRBD2|NA|TRBJ2-1|TRBV9
CASSVTSSGGPYNEQFF
TGTGCCAGCAGCGTAACATCAAGCGGGGGCCCCTACAATGAGCAGTTCTTC
>12|NA|few|TRBJ2-7|TRBV28
CASSSTDYEQYF
TGTGCCAGCAGTTCTACTGACTACGAGCAGTACTTC
>15|NA|NA|TRBJ2-1|TRBV27
CASSPPGMVAGEQFF
TGTGCCAGCAGCCCACCCGGCATGGTCGCAGGTGAGCAGTTCTTC
>13|NA|NA|TRBJ1-5|TRBV5-6
CASSLGPDQPQHF
TGTGCCAGCAGCTTGGGCCCGGATCAGCCCCAGCATTTT
>15|TRBD1|once|TRBJ2-7|TRBV6-5
CASSYSTTGKVKQYF
TGTGCCAGCAGTTACTCGACGACAGGGAAGGTCAAGCAGTACTTC
>14|NA|NA|TRBJ1-2|TRBV4-3
CASSFVGGADGYTF
TGCGCCAGCAGCTTCGTTGGGGGGGCCGATGGCTACACCTTC
>16|TRBD2|NA|TRBJ2-1|TRBV25-1
CASISGNRAGANEQFF
TGTGCCAGCATTTCCGGGAATAGGGCGGGAGCGAATGAGCAGTTCTTC
>16|NA|NA|TRBJ2-1|TRBV7-7
CASSLGVATAYNEQFF
TGTGCCAGCAGCTTAGGGGTCGCGACAGCCTACAATGAGCAGTTCTTC
>15|NA|NA|TRBJ1-5|TRBV4-3
CASSQDRLNNQPQHF
TGCGCCAGCAGCCAAGATCGCCTGAACAATCAGCCCCAGCATTTT
>13|TRBD1|NA|TRBJ2-1|TRBV6-5
CASRSRDSNEQFF
TGTGCCAGCAGAAGCCGGGACAGCAATGAGCAGTTCTTC
>15|NA|NA|TRBJ1-1|TRBV14
CASSPSGFANTEAFF
TGTGCCAGCAGCCCCTCAGGCTTTGCGAACACTGAAGCTTTCTTT
>14|NA|NA|TRBJ2-3|TRBV10-2
CASSDESGPRGQYF
TGCGCCAGCAGTGATGAATCAGGCCCTCGCGGGCAGTATTTT
>13|TRBD1|NA|TRBJ1-4|TRBV29-1
CSVGQHPPEKLFF
TGCAGCGTGGGACAGCACCCTCCTGAAAAACTGTTTTTT
>11|NA|NA|TRBJ1-2|TRBV7-6
CASSTTYGYTF
TGTGCCAGCAGCACGACCTATGGCTACACCTTC
>13|NA|few|TRBJ1-2|TRBV6-1
CASSDGKDYGYTF
TGTGCCAGCAGTGACGGAAAGGACTATGGCTACACCTTC
>12|NA|NA|TRBJ2-1|TRBV27
CASSSAYNEQFF
TGTGCCAGCAGTTCGGCGTACAATGAGCAGTTCTTC
>14|TRBD2|NA|TRBJ2-7|TRBV5-1
CASREAGVSYEQYF
TGCGCCAGCAGAGAAGCGGGAGTATCCTACGAGCAGTACTTC
>16|TRBD2|NA|TRBJ2-1|TRBV6-6
CASSYTSGGVYNEQFF
TGTGCCAGCAGTTACACTAGCGGGGGAGTGTACAATGAGCAGTTCTTC
>13|TRBD2|NA|TRBJ2-1|TRBV12-5
CASVGTSGLEQFF
TGTGCTAGTGTGGGGACTAGCGGGCTTGAGCAGTTCTTC
>11|NA|NA|TRBJ1-1|TRBV29-1
CSGSMNTEAFF
TGCAGCGGTTCGATGAACACTGAAGCTTTCTTT
>16|TRBD2|NA|TRBJ2-5|TRBV27
CASSPVAGDLVETQYF
TGTGCCAGCAGTCCTGTAGCGGGAGACCTGGTGGAGACCCAGTACTTC
>14|NA|NA|TRBJ2-2|TRBV7-2
CASSRDVASGELFF
TGTGCCAGCAGCAGGGATGTGGCCTCCGGGGAGCTGTTTTTT
>16|NA|NA|TRBJ2-3|TRBV6-6
CASSYSREAGTDTQYF
TGTGCCAGCAGTTACTCACGGGAAGCCGGTACAGATACGCAGTATTTT
>18|NA|few|TRBJ2-7|TRBV28
CASSLNLQGQAFSYEQYF
TGTGCCAGCAGTCTAAACCTCCAGGGCCAGGCGTTCTCCTACGAGCAGTACTTC
>17|TRBD2|NA|TRBJ2-7|TRBV19
CASSIDSTSGVSYEQYF
TGTGCCAGTAGTATAGACTCTACTAGCGGGGTTTCCTACGAGCAGTACTTC
>14|TRBD2|NA|TRBJ2-7|TRBV2
CASRPTSGRGEQYF
TGTGCCAGCAGGCCTACTAGCGGGAGAGGCGAGCAGTACTTC
>13|NA|NA|TRBJ1-1|TRBV5-4
CASRGQMNTEAFF
TGTGCCAGCAGAGGACAGATGAACACTGAAGCTTTCTTT
>13|NA|NA|TRBJ2-1|TRBV7-6
CASSVTMGNEQFF
TGTGCCAGCAGCGTAACGATGGGGAATGAGCAGTTCTTC
>15|NA|few|TRBJ2-7|TRBV7-9
CASSPPFRWGNEQYF
TGTGCCAGCAGCCCACCGTTTAGGTGGGGCAACGAGCAGTACTTC